The clone carrying this T cell receptor (beta chain) has just a few counts. Its target is unknown. This sample stems from a study of spatial heterogeneity in lung cancer. Overall study context: TCR transcript counts in tumor regions correlated strongly with a T cell module score from matched bulk RNA-seq.

The CDR3 has 15 amino acids. Trimming removed 0 bases from V and 0 bases from J, with 8 bases in between. Looked up from germline, CDR1 is MNHEY and CDR2 is SMNVEV (reference sequence). In TCRdb, the 5' RACE reads were re-called with MiXCR into one record per CDR3 protein. The table shows about 13,000 distinct CDR3 sequences, with 4.5% to 5.5% occurring only once. Study-level points and caveats: The study found that expanded intratumoral alpha and beta TCR counts tracked tumor mutation counts. Nonsynonymous mutation counts, ubiquitous and regional, were tracked by the respective counts of ubiquitous and regional expanded TCRs.

Time point specified: sample taken at primary tumor resection. Unsorted tumor, nontumor lung tissue or cryopreserved PBMC supplied the whole RNA. The receptor was isolated from a male donor with early-stage non-small cell lung cancer. Sample: lung tumor tissue, taken at surgery. The genes are TRBV27 and TRBJ1-2; D possibly corresponds to TRBD1 (5 bases). The CDR3 here is CASSLSGVTNYGYTF. In nucleotides, the CDR3 is TGTGCCAGCAGTTTATCGGGGGTGACTAACTATGGCTACACCTTC.